The 22 T cell receptor beta chains below were found in one sample sequenced in a study of OX40 agonist ivuxolimab in advanced cancers. Some clones are missing from TCRdb's copy, which holds only in-frame ones; the method was immunoSEQ multiplex PCR. The top ten clones hold about 1.2% of a sample with just under 65,000 clones, 86% of them seen once. The sample consisted of CD4+ or CD8+ T cells sorted from blood, taken in a trial of the OX40 agonist ivuxolimab. These receptor sequences come from an adult with an advanced solid tumor such as melanoma, head and neck, liver or kidney cancer.

This clone appeared a single time. This sequence joins TRBV7-9 and TRBJ1-1; weak D call: TRBD1 (6 bases). Germline CDR1 reads SEHNR; CDR2 reads FQNEAQ (reference sequence). V was cut by 5 bases and J by 4 bases, with 14 bases left in between. The CDR3 extends over 14 amino acids. This CDR3 reads CASSQETQGTEAFF. The CDR3 nucleotides read TGTGCCAGCAGCCAGGAGACACAGGGCACTGAAGCTTTCTTT.

The chain links TRBV6-1 to TRBJ2-3; D not certain. Between the trimmed V and J ends, which lost 0 bases and 1 base, there was a span of 11 bases. CDR1 and CDR2 from the germline V gene are MNHNS and SASEGT. This CDR3 is built from 16 residues. CDR3 coding DNA: TGTGCCAGCAGTGAAGCCCTAATGTTCCGCACAGATACGCAGTATTTT. Its protein is CASSEALMFRTDTQYF.

This clone was detected once. The genes are TRBV18 and TRBJ1-4; 7 bases match TRBD1. CDR1 and CDR2 from the germline V gene are KGHSH and LQKENI. The CDR3 length is 16 residues. The V segment lost 3 bases and the J segment 7 bases; nucleotides outside the gene matches: 11. This chain's CDR3 is CASSPKPGQRVEKLFF. DNA for the CDR3: TGTGCCAGCTCACCTAAACCGGGACAGAGGGTTGAAAAACTGTTTTTT.

Here the CDR3 DNA reads TGCGCCAGCAGCGCGACCCCCAGGGTCGACTCCTACAATGAGCAGTTCTTC. Amino acids: CASSATPRVDSYNEQFF. The chain combines TRBV5-1 with TRBJ2-1; D may be TRBD1 (5 bases). CDR3 size: 17 residues. Deletions cut 4 bases from V and 0 bases from J, with 17 bases between. Germline CDR1 and CDR2: SGHRS and YFSETQ.

This chain connects TRBV11-3 to TRBJ2-5; TRBD1 aligns across 8 bases. Germline trimming cut 5 bases from V and 3 bases from J; bases unmatched to any gene: 2. The CDR3 has 13 residues. Germline loops: CDR1 SGHNT, CDR2 YENEEA. CDR3 sequence reads: CASSLTGEETQYF. The CDR3 coding sequence is TGTGCCAGCAGCCTGACAGGGGAAGAGACCCAGTACTTC.

The rearrangement joins TRBV6-5 to TRBJ2-3; 11 bases are shared with TRBD1. V lost 2 bases, J lost 4 bases, and 2 bases stayed unmatched. The germline V gene has CDR1 MNHEY and CDR2 SVGAGI. The CDR3 consists of 15 residues. This CDR3 reads CASSYEDRGPDTQYF. Here the CDR3 DNA reads TGTGCCAGCAGTTACGAGGACAGGGGGCCAGATACGCAGTATTTT.

This chain connects TRBV7-9 to TRBJ2-7; the D is unclear. The CDR3 runs to 13 residues. V shed 5 bases and J shed 5 bases, with 13 bases lying between them. Germline lookup yields CDR1 SEHNR and CDR2 FQNEAQ (reference sequence). The chain's CDR3 is CASSAPALNEQYF. Here the CDR3 DNA reads TGTGCCAGCAGCGCGCCGGCGCTCAACGAGCAGTACTTC.

The gene calls are TRBV19 and TRBJ2-7; D call uncertain. V lost 5 bases and J 7 bases, leaving 15 bases between the germline ends. The CDR3 contains 13 residues. Germline CDR1 is LNHDA and CDR2 is SQIVND (reference sequence). CDR3 region: CASSPRTQREQYF. As DNA, the CDR3 is TGTGCCAGTAGTCCCCGGACGCAGAGGGAGCAGTACTTC.

V and J are TRBV6-5 and TRBJ2-3; D not resolved. The CDR3 totals 15 residues. The V end was cut by 7 bases, the J end by 0 bases, with 14 bases between. Germline V gene data show CDR1 as MNHEY and CDR2 as SVGAGI. CDR3 sequence reads: CASTAVSFSTDTQYF. The CDR3 DNA reads TGTGCCAGCACCGCCGTTTCTTTTAGCACAGATACGCAGTATTTT.

The rearrangement links TRBV5-1 to TRBJ1-3; 12 bases map to TRBD1. V lost 5 bases to trimming and J lost 7 bases; unmatched junction nucleotides: 4. In germline, CDR1 is SGHRS, CDR2 YFSETQ. The CDR3 contains 14 residues. CDR3 region: CASRGTGGSNTIYF. Here the CDR3 DNA reads TGCGCCAGCAGAGGGACAGGGGGCTCGAACACCATATATTTT.

The V and J genes are TRBV9 and TRBJ2-7; D is uncertain. Germline CDR1 and CDR2: SGDLS and YYNGEE. Between the trimmed V and J ends, which lost 0 bases and 0 bases, there was a span of 7 bases. The CDR3 spans 14 residues. The CDR3 DNA is TGTGCCAGCAGCGTAGGGCCAACCTCCTACGAGCAGTACTTC. Encoded protein: CASSVGPTSYEQYF.

DNA for the CDR3: TGCGCCAGCAGCTTGGCCTTACAGAGACCCTCCTACGAGCAGTACTTC. Its translation: CASSLALQRPSYEQYF. The genes are TRBV5-1 and TRBJ2-7, with D uncertain. V lost 0 bases and J 0 bases, leaving 13 bases between the germline ends. The V gene's germline CDR1 is SGHRS and CDR2 YFSETQ. The CDR3 totals 16 residues.

The chain uses TRBV11-2 and TRBJ2-1; TRBD1 agrees at 7 bases. The CDR3 contains 13 residues. The ends lost 2 bases at V and 9 bases at J; junction bases unmatched: 4. From germline, CDR1 is SGHAT and CDR2 FQNNGV. The CDR3 nucleotides read TGTGCCAGCAGCTTACCCAGGGACAGTGAGCAGTTCTTC. As protein: CASSLPRDSEQFF.

With respect to this clone: This specimen includes other DNA sequences encoding the same CDR3. V gene TRBV20-1 combines with J gene TRBJ2-5, with 7 bases aligning to TRBD1. Looked up from germline, CDR1 is DFQATT and CDR2 is SNEGSKA (reference sequence). CDR3 length: 11 amino acids. Trimming removed 5 bases from V and 5 bases from J; junction bases left unmatched: 2. CDR3 nucleotide sequence: TGCAGTGCTCCCAGGGGGGAGACCCAGTACTTC. This codes for CSAPRGETQYF.

The chain has TRBV27 and TRBJ1-2; a weak D match, TRBD1 (5 bases). The CDR3 has 13 amino acids. CDR1 MNHEY and CDR2 SMNVEV come from the germline V gene (reference sequence). The V end lost 8 bases, the J end lost 2 bases, and 12 bases lay between the germline ends. This CDR3 is CASGYGTNYGYTF. CDR3 nucleotides: TGTGCCAGCGGGTACGGGACGAACTATGGCTACACCTTC.

The CDR3 region has the DNA TGCGCCAGCAGCTTCGCGCAGGTAGGAGATGAGCAGTTCTTC. It codes for CASSFAQVGDEQFF. V gene TRBV5-1 combines with J gene TRBJ2-1; D is undetermined. Germline-derived CDR1 and CDR2 are SGHRS and YFSETQ. The CDR3 is 14 residues long. Trimming stripped 2 bases from V and 8 bases from J, with 14 bases between.

This sequence joins TRBV5-1 and TRBJ2-1; 9 positions agree with TRBD1. Trimming removed 1 base from V and 7 bases from J; junction bases left unmatched: 9. This CDR3 is 16 amino acids long. CDR1 SGHRS and CDR2 YFSETQ come from the germline V gene. The DNA for the CDR3 is TGCGCCAGCAGCTTGAATCCCGGACAGGGGATTAATGAGCAGTTCTTC. This sequence encodes CASSLNPGQGINEQFF.

V gene TRBV18 combines with J gene TRBJ2-6; perhaps TRBD2 as D (6 bases). Germline CDR1 reads KGHSH; CDR2 reads LQKENI. The V end lost 2 bases, the J end lost 0 bases, and 11 bases lay between the germline ends. The CDR3 is made up of 17 amino acids. CDR3 DNA sequence: TGTGCCAGCTCACCAAACGGAGCGGGCTCTGGGGCCAACGTCCTGACTTTC. Protein product: CASSPNGAGSGANVLTF.

This clone was counted a single time. The CDR3, as DNA: TGCGCCAGCAGTTCGCAGGGATTCCACGAGCAGTACTTC. Translated, it gives CASSSQGFHEQYF. V gene TRBV5-1 combines with J gene TRBJ2-7, with D possibly TRBD1 on 5 matching bases. CDR3 size: 13 residues. The germline CDR1 and CDR2 sequences are SGHRS and YFSETQ. V was clipped by 5 bases and J by 5 bases, with 14 bases between them.

The rearrangement joins TRBV7-6 to TRBJ2-1, with a possible D match to TRBD2 (5 bases). The CDR3 sequence is 16 residues long. V was cut by 6 bases and J by 0 bases, with 15 bases left in between. The germline V gene encodes CDR1 SGHVS and CDR2 FNYEAQ. The CDR3 coding sequence is TGTGCCAGCAGTCAACGCCCGGGGAGCTCCTACAATGAGCAGTTCTTC. Protein sequence: CASSQRPGSSYNEQFF. The full variable domain, completed using reference TRBV7-6 and TRBJ2-1, is GAGVSQSPRYKVTKRGQDVALRCDPISGHVSLYWYRQALGQGPEFLTYFNYEAQQDKSGLPNDRFSAERPEGSISTLTIQRTEQRDSAMYRCASSQRPGSSYNEQFFGPGTRLTVL.

The CDR3 reads CATSRGGTSGSTDTQYF. CDR3 sequence (DNA): TGTGCCACCAGCAGAGGTGGGACTAGCGGTAGCACAGATACGCAGTATTTT. V is TRBV15 and J is TRBJ2-3; 11 nucleotides line up with TRBD2. Unmatched junction bases numbered 3, after V lost 1 base and J lost 0 bases. CDR3 length: 17 amino acids. Germline-derived CDR1 and CDR2 are LNHNV and YYDKDF (reference sequence).

The V and J genes are TRBV10-3 and TRBJ1-2; possibly TRBD1 for D (5 bases). Germline V gene sequence: CDR1 ENHRY, CDR2 SYGVKD. Trimming pared 3 bases from V and 2 bases from J, leaving 10 bases between. The CDR3 is 14 residues long. CDR3 in DNA: TGTGCCATCAGTGAAGGGGAGGGGAACTATGGCTACACCTTC. Translated: CAISEGEGNYGYTF.